This T cell receptor beta chain was found in a study of blood T cell repertoires in COVID-19. Across the study: In each case, the material was cDNA or gDNA derived from T cells, B-cell-depleted T cells, or PBMCs.

Original handling: Using reference gene primer amplification, nucleated cell counts were estimated. This table comes from immunoSEQ multiplex PCR, and its TCRdb copy is limited to in-frame clones, with some not included. D and trimming come from the DNA, and the V and J calls and clone size come from that table. Found here are approximately 210,000 clones, under 90% of them singletons; the top ten hold approximately 20%. The CDR3 totals 17 residues. Germline V gene sequence: CDR1 LGHDT, CDR2 YNNKEL (reference sequence). The ends lost 4 bases at V and 5 bases at J; junction bases unmatched: 13. Sequencing was carried out using peripheral blood. V is TRBV3-1 (or the pseudogene TRBV3-2) and J is TRBJ1-4; TRBD1 matches at 7 bases. This sequence was found in a young man with active or convalescent COVID-19. CDR3 sequence reads: CASSLVNGQAGNEKLFF. CDR3 sequence (DNA): TGTGCCAGCAGCCTCGTAAACGGACAGGCGGGGAATGAAAAACTGTTTTTT.